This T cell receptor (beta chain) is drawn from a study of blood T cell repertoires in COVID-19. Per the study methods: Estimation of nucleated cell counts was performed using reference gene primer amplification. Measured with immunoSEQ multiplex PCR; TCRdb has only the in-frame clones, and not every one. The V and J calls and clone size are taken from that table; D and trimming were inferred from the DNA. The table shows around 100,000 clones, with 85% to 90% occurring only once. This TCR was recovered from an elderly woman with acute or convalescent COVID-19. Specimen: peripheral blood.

The CDR3 spells CASSLGQQDGYTF. The CDR3 DNA is TGTGCCAGCAGTTTAGGACAGCAGGATGGCTACACCTTC. The J gene is TRBJ1-2, the V gene TRBV6-6, with D perhaps matching TRBD1 (6 bases). The length of the CDR3 is 13 residues. The V gene lost 4 bases and the J gene lost 6 bases, with 12 bases spanning the gap. The V gene's germline CDR1 is MNHNY and CDR2 SVGAGI (reference sequence).